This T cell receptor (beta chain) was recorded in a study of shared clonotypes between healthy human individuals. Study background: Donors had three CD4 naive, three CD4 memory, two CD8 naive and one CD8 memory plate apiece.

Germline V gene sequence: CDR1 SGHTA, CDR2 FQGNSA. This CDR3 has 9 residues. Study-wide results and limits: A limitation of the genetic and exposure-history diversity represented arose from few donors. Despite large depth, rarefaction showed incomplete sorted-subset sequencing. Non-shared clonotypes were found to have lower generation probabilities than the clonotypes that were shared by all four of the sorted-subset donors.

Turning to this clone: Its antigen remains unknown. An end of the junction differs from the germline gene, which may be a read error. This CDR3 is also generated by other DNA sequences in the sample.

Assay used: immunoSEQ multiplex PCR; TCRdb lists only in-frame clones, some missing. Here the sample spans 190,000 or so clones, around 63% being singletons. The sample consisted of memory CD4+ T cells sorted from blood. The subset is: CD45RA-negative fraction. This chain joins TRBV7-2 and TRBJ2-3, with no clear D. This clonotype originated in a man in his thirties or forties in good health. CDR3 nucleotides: TGTGCCAGCAGCTTATCAGCGAATTTT. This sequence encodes CASSLSANF.